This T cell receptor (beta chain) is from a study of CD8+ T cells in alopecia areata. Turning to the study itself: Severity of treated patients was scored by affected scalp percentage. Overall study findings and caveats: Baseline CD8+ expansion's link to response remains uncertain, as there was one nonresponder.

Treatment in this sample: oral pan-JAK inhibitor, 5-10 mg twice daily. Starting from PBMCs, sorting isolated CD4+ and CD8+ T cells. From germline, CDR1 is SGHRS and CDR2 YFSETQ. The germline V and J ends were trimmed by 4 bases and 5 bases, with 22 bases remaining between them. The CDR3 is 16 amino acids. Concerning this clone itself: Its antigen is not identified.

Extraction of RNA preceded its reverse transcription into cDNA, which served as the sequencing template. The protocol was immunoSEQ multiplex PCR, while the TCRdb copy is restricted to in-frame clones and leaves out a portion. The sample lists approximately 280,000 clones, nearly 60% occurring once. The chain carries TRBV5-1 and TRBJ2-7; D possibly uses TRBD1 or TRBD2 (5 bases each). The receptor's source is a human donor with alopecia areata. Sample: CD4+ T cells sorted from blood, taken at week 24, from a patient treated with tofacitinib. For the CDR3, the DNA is TGCGCCAGCAGCCCGCACCGGGACGTACTATGGGACGAGCAGTACTTC. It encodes CASSPHRDVLWDEQYF.